This T cell receptor (beta chain) comes out of a study of cytomegalovirus exposure and HLA in healthy donors. About this clone: What it recognizes is unknown.

CDR1 is SGHAT and CDR2 is FQNNGV in the germline V gene. The CDR3 runs to 14 residues. V lost 5 bases and J lost 3, with 13 bases in between. Study-wide results and limits: Trimming of TCR beta V- and J-genes showed a link, identified in a later analysis, to a missense DCLRE1C variant.

PCR employed 60 Vbeta and 13 Jbeta primers. Some clones are missing from TCRdb's copy, which holds only in-frame ones; the method was immunoSEQ multiplex PCR. The table has around 150,000 clones, 75% seen once. All donors participated as healthy donors of bone marrow. The specimen sequenced was PBMCs. The receptor was isolated from a male donor in good health and CMV-seronegative. The gene calls are TRBV11-2 and TRBJ1-2; D call uncertain. CDR3 region: CASSRQSDYYGYTF. DNA of the CDR3: TGTGCCAGCAGCCGTCAGAGCGACTACTATGGCTACACCTTC.